The T cell receptor (beta chain) described here comes from a study of shared clonotypes between healthy human individuals. Overall study results and limits: Rarefaction gave evidence that sorted-subset sequencing remained incomplete despite large depth.

Naive CD8 cells lacked CD45RO and underwent positive selection for CCR7, leaving out terminally differentiated effector memory CD45RA+ cells. V lost 11 bases and J 8 bases, leaving 14 bases between the germline ends. Germline V gene data show CDR1 as ENHRY and CDR2 as SYGVKD. CDR3 length: 11 amino acids. As to this clone: The antigen is not known.

Sorted-subset replicate PCRs used 200 ng DNA, about 30,000 T cell genomes. This table comes from immunoSEQ multiplex PCR, and its TCRdb copy is limited to in-frame clones, with some not included. The sample lists around 1.9 million clones, over 85% seen once, with less than 2% in the top ten. V gene TRBV10-3 combines with J gene TRBJ2-3, with D perhaps TRBD2 (7 bases). The source of this sequence is a man aged 18 to 35 in good health. Some clones in this sample may be carry-over from other donors' samples. Sequenced material: naive CD8+ T cells from PBMCs. CDR3 nucleotides: TGTGCCCTACGGGGGGCTTGTACGCAGTATTTT. Encoded protein: CALRGACTQYF.